The rows below give T cell receptor beta chains drawn from one sample of a study of tumor-infiltrating lymphocytes in primary liver carcinoma. Using its own MiXCR run on the multiplex PCR reads, TCRdb lists one record per CDR3 protein. The data contain approximately 88,000 distinct CDR3 sequences, approximately 68% of them singletons. The specimen sequenced was tumor-adjacent normal liver tissue. These receptors all come from a middle-aged man with primary liver carcinoma and hepatitis B virus infection. CDR3s include the opening cysteine and the closing phenylalanine or tryptophan. Fields, in order: V gene, clone size, J gene, D gene, CDR3 DNA, CDR3 protein. The D gene is left open where the match is weak. Clone size, where shown, is once, few, many, or a class for clones that have expanded.

V: TRBV19
size: .
J: TRBJ2-7
D: TRBD1
DNA: TGTGCCAGTAGTTCTTGGACAGGCCGGGGAGTCCACGAGCAGTACTTC
CDR3: CASSSWTGRGVHEQYF

V: TRBV29-1
size: .
J: TRBJ2-1
D: .
DNA: TGCAGCGCTACGGGGAGAGCGGCCTACAATGAGCAGTTCTTC
CDR3: CSATGRAAYNEQFF

V: TRBV5-4
size: many
J: TRBJ2-5
D: .
DNA: TGTGCCAGCAGCTTTCCTCCTGGGGAGACCCAGTACTTC
CDR3: CASSFPPGETQYF

V: TRBV11-2
size: .
J: TRBJ2-2
D: .
DNA: TGTGTCAACAGCTTAGGCTTTAGCTCACCCAACACCGGGGAGCTGTTTTTT
CDR3: CVNSLGFSSPNTGELFF

V: TRBV6-1
size: many
J: TRBJ2-7
D: .
DNA: TGTGCCAGCAATGAGGGGATCTCCTACGAGCAGTACTTC
CDR3: CASNEGISYEQYF

V: TRBV6-5
size: .
J: TRBJ2-2
D: .
DNA: TGTGCCAGTTGGGCGAACATCGTGGAGCTGTTTTTT
CDR3: CASWANIVELFF

V: TRBV6-1
size: .
J: TRBJ2-3
D: TRBD1
DNA: TGTGCCAGCAGTGTGACAGGGGGACCAGATATGCAGTATTTT
CDR3: CASSVTGGPDMQYF

V: TRBV5-1
size: .
J: TRBJ1-2
D: TRBD1
DNA: TGCGCCAACAGCTTGGTTGGACAGGGGGCAACTAACTATGGCTACACCTTC
CDR3: CANSLVGQGATNYGYTF

V: TRBV11-2
size: few
J: TRBJ2-5
D: .
DNA: TGTGCCAGCAGCCTGATCTGGACAGTTCAAGAGACCCAGTACTTC
CDR3: CASSLIWTVQETQYF

V: TRBV7-9
size: .
J: TRBJ2-2
D: .
DNA: TGTGCCAGCAGCGTGAAGGGAGGTGCCACCGGGGAGCTGTTTTTT
CDR3: CASSVKGGATGELFF

V: TRBV5-1
size: many
J: TRBJ2-5
D: TRBD2
DNA: TGCGCCAGCAGCCCCCTAGCGGGAGGATCACAAGAGACCCAGTACTTC
CDR3: CASSPLAGGSQETQYF

V: TRBV14
size: .
J: TRBJ2-7
D: TRBD2
DNA: TGTGTCAGCAGACCCGACCCGGGAGGGCTTTACGAGCAGTACTTC
CDR3: CVSRPDPGGLYEQYF

V: TRBV21-1
size: .
J: TRBJ1-5
D: .
DNA: TGTGCCAGCATCAGACAGGGTGGGGACAATCAACCCCAGCATTTT
CDR3: CASIRQGGDNQPQHF

V: TRBV13
size: .
J: TRBJ1-1
D: .
DNA: TGTGCCAGCAGCTTAGGAGGGAATATTGAAGCTTTCTTT
CDR3: CASSLGGNIEAFF

V: TRBV10-2
size: .
J: TRBJ2-7
D: .
DNA: TGCGCCAGCTGGGGCACCTCATACGAGCAGTACTTC
CDR3: CASWGTSYEQYF

V: TRBV28
size: .
J: TRBJ2-7
D: TRBD1
DNA: TGTGCCAGCAGTATGGGTCCAGGGACAGGGTTAGGGGCCTACGAGCAGTACTTC
CDR3: CASSMGPGTGLGAYEQYF

V: TRBV10-2
size: .
J: TRBJ2-5
D: TRBD2
DNA: TGCGCCAGCAGAGAGACTAGCGGGGCGGGGACCCAGTACTTC
CDR3: CASRETSGAGTQYF

V: TRBV20-1
size: .
J: TRBJ2-2
D: .
DNA: TGCAGTGCTAGAGATAGGAAGAAGTCCATGGACACCGGGGAGCTGTTTTTT
CDR3: CSARDRKKSMDTGELFF

V: TRBV1
size: .
J: TRBJ2-5
D: .
DNA: TGCACGCGCAGCGACAGAGTGGAGACCCAGTACTTC
CDR3: CTRSDRVETQYF

V: TRBV6-5
size: many
J: TRBJ2-7
D: .
DNA: TGTGCCAGCAGTTTTGGGCGAGGCGAGCAGTACTTC
CDR3: CASSFGRGEQYF

V: TRBV11-1
size: .
J: TRBJ2-1
D: TRBD2
DNA: TGTACCAGTAGCCTGGGACTAGCGGGAGAAGTTGACAATGAGCTGTTCTTC
CDR3: CTSSLGLAGEVDNELFF

V: TRBV28
size: .
J: TRBJ2-7
D: .
DNA: TGTACCAGCAGTTTAATCTACGAGCAGTACTTC
CDR3: CTSSLIYEQYF

V: TRBV11-2
size: .
J: TRBJ2-5
D: .
DNA: TGTGCCAGCAGCCACGTCAGTTTGGGAGAGGCCCAGTACTTC
CDR3: CASSHVSLGEAQYF

V: TRBV5-1
size: many
J: TRBJ2-7
D: .
DNA: TGCGCCAGCAGCTTGTCCGGGCACGAGCAGTACTTC
CDR3: CASSLSGHEQYF

V: TRBV11-2
size: once
J: TRBJ2-2
D: .
DNA: TGTGCTAGCAGCTCCGGATCGAACACCGGGGAGCTGTTTTTT
CDR3: CASSSGSNTGELFF

V: TRBV6-6
size: .
J: TRBJ2-5
D: TRBD2
DNA: TGTGCCAGCAGTTACACTAGCGGGACCCAAGAGACCCAGTACTTC
CDR3: CASSYTSGTQETQYF

V: TRBV5-1
size: .
J: TRBJ1-1
D: .
DNA: TGCGCCAGCAGCACGACTGCAAACACTGAAGCTTTCTTT
CDR3: CASSTTANTEAFF

V: TRBV4-1
size: .
J: TRBJ2-7
D: .
DNA: TGCGCCAGCAGTCAAGACGTACGGGGGGCGGTGCAGTGCTTC
CDR3: CASSQDVRGAVQCF

V: TRBV14
size: many
J: TRBJ2-2
D: .
DNA: TGTGCCAGCAGCCAGTCAGTAGCCACCGGGGAGCTGTTTTTT
CDR3: CASSQSVATGELFF

V: TRBV4-1
size: .
J: TRBJ2-3
D: .
DNA: TGCACCAGCAGCACCTCCACAGATACGCAGTATTTT
CDR3: CTSSTSTDTQYF

V: TRBV14
size: many
J: TRBJ2-7
D: .
DNA: TGTGCCAGCAGCCAAGATCCCTCCTACGAGCAGTACTTC
CDR3: CASSQDPSYEQYF

V: TRBV6-1
size: .
J: TRBJ2-2
D: TRBD2
DNA: TGTGCCAGCAACCTACGACTAGCGGGAGGGTTCGCGAACAACGGGGAGCTTTTTTTT
CDR3: CASNLRLAGGFANNGELFF

V: TRBV7-8
size: few
J: TRBJ2-5
D: .
DNA: TGTGCCAGCAGCCTAGACCCGGGACAAATATTAGAGACCCGGTACTTC
CDR3: CASSLDPGQILETRYF

V: TRBV11-2
size: .
J: TRBJ2-3
D: TRBD1
DNA: TGTGCCAGCAGCCCGCCAGGGGGCAGGGTCACAGATACGCAGTATTTT
CDR3: CASSPPGGRVTDTQYF

V: TRBV6-1
size: once
J: TRBJ2-1
D: .
DNA: TGTGCTAGCACCTTAGTGGGATGCTACAATGAGCAGTTCTTC
CDR3: CASTLVGCYNEQFF

V: TRBV4-1
size: .
J: TRBJ2-1
D: .
DNA: TGCGCCTGCAGCCCACCTCTTGGGCCCTACTATGAGCAGTTCTTC
CDR3: CACSPPLGPYYEQFF

V: TRBV11-2
size: .
J: TRBJ2-1
D: .
DNA: TGTGCTAGAAGCCTCCTAACAGGGGGGAGGGCCGGCGGTGAGCAGTTCTTC
CDR3: CARSLLTGGRAGGEQFF

V: TRBV12-3/TRBV12-4
size: .
J: TRBJ2-3
D: .
DNA: TGTGCCAGCAGCCGTCTAGGGGGAGGCACAGATACGCAGTATTTT
CDR3: CASSRLGGGTDTQYF

V: TRBV4-1
size: .
J: TRBJ2-2
D: .
DNA: TGCGCCATCAACCAAGGACAAGGCGGGGAACTGTTTTTT
CDR3: CAINQGQGGELFF

V: TRBV12-3/TRBV12-4
size: many
J: TRBJ2-1
D: .
DNA: TGTGCCAGCAGTCCCTCCGGCTGGTGGGACGGTGAGCAGTTCTTC
CDR3: CASSPSGWWDGEQFF

V: TRBV5-1
size: .
J: TRBJ2-1
D: .
DNA: TGCGCCAGCAGCCGGGACTTGATGTCCTCCTACAATGAGCAGTTCTTC
CDR3: CASSRDLMSSYNEQFF

V: TRBV5-1
size: .
J: TRBJ2-7
D: TRBD1
DNA: TGCGCCAGCAGCTTGCTCGACAGGGGCCACGAGCAGTACTTC
CDR3: CASSLLDRGHEQYF

V: TRBV19
size: many
J: TRBJ1-1
D: .
DNA: TGTGCCAGTAGTATAGAGGGCAGATACACTGAAGCTTTCTTT
CDR3: CASSIEGRYTEAFF

V: TRBV6-6
size: many
J: TRBJ2-3
D: .
DNA: TGTGCCAGCAGTACCCCTTCCCCTACGGCAGCTTTTAGCACAGATACGCAGTATTTT
CDR3: CASSTPSPTAAFSTDTQYF

V: TRBV11-2
size: .
J: TRBJ2-1
D: .
DNA: TGTGCCAGCAGCTTAGAGGCTGCTGGCAGGAGGGCCAATGAGCACTTCTTC
CDR3: CASSLEAAGRRANEHFF

V: TRBV4-2
size: .
J: TRBJ2-1
D: .
DNA: TGTGCCAGCAGCAGAGATATTGTCCCCTCCCTAAACAATGAGCAATTCTTC
CDR3: CASSRDIVPSLNNEQFF

V: TRBV11-2
size: .
J: TRBJ2-3
D: .
DNA: TGTGCCAGCAACACGGGACGTAGCGAGACAGATATGCAGTATTTT
CDR3: CASNTGRSETDMQYF

V: TRBV4-1
size: .
J: TRBJ1-2
D: TRBD1
DNA: TGCACCAGCAGCCACGACAGGGGTTTGGCTAACTATGGCTACACCTTC
CDR3: CTSSHDRGLANYGYTF

V: TRBV6-5
size: .
J: TRBJ1-2
D: .
DNA: TGTGTCAGCAGATCTACATCGACAGAGGTGTATGGCTACACCTTC
CDR3: CVSRSTSTEVYGYTF

V: TRBV7-3
size: .
J: TRBJ1-1
D: .
DNA: TGTGCCAGCAGCCCCTTCCCGGGGGCCGGGACTGAAGCTTTCTTT
CDR3: CASSPFPGAGTEAFF

V: TRBV12-3/TRBV12-4
size: .
J: TRBJ2-3
D: .
DNA: TGTACCAGCAGTTCCCTGTCTCCCGGGACGGGCACAGATACGCAGTATTTT
CDR3: CTSSSLSPGTGTDTQYF

V: TRBV29-1
size: many
J: TRBJ1-1
D: .
DNA: TGCAGCGTTGACAGGGTGGTAAACACTGAAGCTTTCTTT
CDR3: CSVDRVVNTEAFF

V: TRBV11-2
size: .
J: TRBJ2-1
D: .
DNA: TGTACCAGCAGCTTAGAAGGGACCCACAATGAGCAGTTCTTC
CDR3: CTSSLEGTHNEQFF